Following are 12 T cell receptor beta chains from one sample sequenced in a study of OX40 agonist ivuxolimab in advanced cancers. The protocol was immunoSEQ multiplex PCR, while the TCRdb copy is restricted to in-frame clones and leaves out a portion. The repertoire has nearly 50,000 clones, roughly 81% of them found once; the top ten carry around 7.8%. The sample here was CD4+ or CD8+ T cells sorted from blood, taken in a trial of the OX40 agonist ivuxolimab. The receptors derive from an adult with an advanced solid tumor such as melanoma, head and neck, liver or kidney cancer.

The V and J genes are TRBV6-1 and TRBJ2-7, with D perhaps given as TRBD1 or TRBD2 (5 bases each). This CDR3 is 15 amino acids long. The germline V gene encodes CDR1 MNHNS and CDR2 SASEGT. The V end lost 7 bases, the J end lost 0 bases, and 16 bases lay between the germline ends. CDR3 nucleotide sequence: TGTGCCAGCACCGAACGGGGACCCAGCTCCTACGAGCAGTACTTC. This translates into CASTERGPSSYEQYF.

This clone turned up a few times. The same CDR3 can be traced to other DNA sequences in this sample. The gene calls are TRBV11-2 and TRBJ2-4; D not certain. The CDR3 length is 14 residues. V was shortened by 4 bases and J by 0 bases, with 7 bases between the two germline ends. Germline V lookup: CDR1 SGHAT, CDR2 FQNNGV. CDR3: CASSSRLAKNIQYF. Written as DNA, the CDR3 is TGTGCCAGCAGCTCCCGACTAGCCAAAAACATTCAGTACTTC.

The chain links TRBV11-2 to TRBJ1-2, with unresolved D. This CDR3 comprises 13 residues. Germline CDR1 reads SGHAT; CDR2 reads FQNNGV. The ends were cut back, 1 base at V and 3 bases at J, with 6 bases in the middle. CDR3 in amino acids: CASSLATDYGYTF. CDR3 DNA sequence: TGTGCCAGCAGCTTAGCGACGGACTATGGCTACACCTTC.

This clone was observed a few times. V and J are TRBV6-1 and TRBJ2-1; 9 bases line up with TRBD1. V lost 6 bases and J lost 6; bases outside the gene matches: 6. The CDR3 is 14 amino acids. From germline, CDR1 is MNHNS and CDR2 SASEGT. The CDR3 region has the DNA TGTGCCAGCAGGCCGGGACAGGGATTCAATGAGCAGTTCTTC. Encoded protein: CASRPGQGFNEQFF.

V and J are TRBV7-2 and TRBJ1-5, with TRBD1 matching 8 bases. This CDR3 comprises 14 residues. Germline V gene lookup returns CDR1 SGHTA and CDR2 FQGNSA. With 4 bases clipped from V and 4 bases from J, the junction kept 3 bases outside the gene matches. The CDR3 bases are TGTGCCAGCAGCTCCAGGACAGGGAATCAGCCCCAGCATTTT. It specifies CASSSRTGNQPQHF.

This chain links TRBV7-2 with TRBJ2-1, with D perhaps matching TRBD1 or TRBD2 (5 bases each). Trimming shortened V by 5 bases and J by 8 bases, and 19 bases separated the two germline ends. CDR3 length: 15 residues. Germline V gene sequence: CDR1 SGHTA, CDR2 FQGNSA. The CDR3 loop reads CASSLPGQRNDEQFF. CDR3 in DNA: TGTGCCAGCAGCCTCCCGGGGCAGCGTAACGATGAGCAGTTCTTC. Full variable domain (remainder filled in from reference TRBV7-2 and TRBJ2-1): GAGVSQSPSNKVTEKGKDVELRCDPISGHTALYWYRQSLGQGLEFLIYFQGNSAPDKSGLPSDRFSAERTGGSVSTLTIQRTQQEDSAVYLCASSLPGQRNDEQFFGPGTRLTVL.

V gene TRBV9 combines with J gene TRBJ1-4; D is undetermined. V lost 0 bases and J 5 bases, leaving 5 bases between the germline ends. This CDR3 spans 13 amino acids. CDR1 and CDR2 (germline): SGDLS, YYNGEE. CDR3 sequence reads: CASSVGPNEKLFF. The CDR3 DNA follows: TGTGCCAGCAGCGTAGGGCCGAATGAAAAACTGTTTTTT.

The J gene is TRBJ1-2, the V gene TRBV9; 7 positions agree with TRBD1. This CDR3 comprises 16 residues. J lost 4 bases, V lost 4 bases, and 13 bases had no gene match. CDR1 is SGDLS and CDR2 is YYNGEE in the germline V gene. The CDR3 nucleotides are TGTGCCAGCAGCCGCGCCGGGACAGCCAAACTCTATGGCTACACCTTC. It encodes CASSRAGTAKLYGYTF. The whole variable domain, remainder taken from reference TRBV9 and TRBJ1-2, is DSGVTQTPKHLITATGQRVTLRCSPRSGDLSVYWYQQSLDQGLQFLIQYYNGEERAKGNILERFSAQQFPDLHSELNLSSLELGDSALYFCASSRAGTAKLYGYTFGSGTRLTVV.

The V gene is TRBV19, the J gene TRBJ2-1; 13 bases match TRBD2. Germline assignment: CDR1 LNHDA and CDR2 SQIVND (reference sequence). The V gene end was trimmed by 3 bases and the J gene end by 8 bases; junction bases not matched to a gene: 10. This CDR3 is 17 amino acids long. In nucleotides, the CDR3 is TGTGCCAGTAGTATGTGGACTAGCGGGAGTCGCCCACATGAGCAGTTCTTC. This encodes CASSMWTSGSRPHEQFF.

This chain links TRBV30 with TRBJ1-1; D may be TRBD1 (6 bases). The V and J ends lost 3 bases and 7 bases respectively, with 12 bases between them. Looked up from germline, CDR1 is GTSNPN and CDR2 is SVGIG (reference sequence). This CDR3 is built from 12 residues. CDR3 sequence reads: CAWRMGAVEAFF. CDR3 coding DNA: TGTGCCTGGAGGATGGGGGCAGTTGAAGCTTTCTTT. Filled out from reference TRBV30 and TRBJ1-1, the complete variable domain reads SQTIHQWPATLVQPVGSPLSLECTVEGTSNPNLYWYRQAAGRGLQLLFYSVGIGQISSEVPQNLSASRPQDRQFILSSKKLLLSDSGFYLCAWRMGAVEAFFGQGTRLTVV.

This clone was seen only once. This chain uses TRBV11-2 with TRBJ2-5; D not certain. Trimming took off 1 base at V and 1 base at J, with 7 bases between the two ends. The V gene's germline CDR1 is SGHAT and CDR2 FQNNGV. The CDR3 consists of 14 residues. In DNA form, the CDR3 reads TGTGCCAGCAGCTTAGGAAGTAGCCAAGAGACCCAGTACTTC. This codes for CASSLGSSQETQYF.

In DNA, the CDR3 is TGTGCCAGCAGCGTAGATTCTAGCGGGAGACAAGAGACCCAGTACTTC. This sequence encodes CASSVDSSGRQETQYF. The chain joins TRBV9 to TRBJ2-5; 10 nucleotides line up with TRBD2. The CDR3 is 16 residues long. Germline V gene data show CDR1 as SGDLS and CDR2 as YYNGEE. V lost 0 bases to trimming and J lost 2 bases; unmatched junction nucleotides: 4.